This T cell receptor (beta chain) was recorded in a study of OX40 agonist ivuxolimab in advanced cancers. Study background: All patients had ivuxolimab intravenously every 2 weeks at 0.01 to 10 mg/kg.

On this clone: As yet, its antigen is unknown.

Using immunoSEQ multiplex PCR, the repertoire was profiled, and TCRdb retains in-frame clones only, with some absent. The repertoire holds fewer than 80,000 clones, with 75% to 95% as singletons. General study points: Expanded peripheral T-cell antigen specificity went undetermined. There were, on average, more expanded clones in CD8+ T cells than in CD4+.

This clonotype originated in an adult with an advanced solid tumor such as melanoma, head and neck, liver or kidney cancer. The sample consisted of CD4+ or CD8+ T cells sorted from blood, taken in a trial of the OX40 agonist ivuxolimab.

The CDR3 is CASSPSNTGELFF. CDR3 in DNA: TGTGCCAGCTCACCCTCGAACACCGGGGAGCTGTTTTTT. This chain links TRBV18 with TRBJ2-2; D uncertain. Germline loops: CDR1 KGHSH, CDR2 LQKENI. Trimming stripped 3 bases from V and 0 bases from J, with 2 bases between. The CDR3 has 13 residues.